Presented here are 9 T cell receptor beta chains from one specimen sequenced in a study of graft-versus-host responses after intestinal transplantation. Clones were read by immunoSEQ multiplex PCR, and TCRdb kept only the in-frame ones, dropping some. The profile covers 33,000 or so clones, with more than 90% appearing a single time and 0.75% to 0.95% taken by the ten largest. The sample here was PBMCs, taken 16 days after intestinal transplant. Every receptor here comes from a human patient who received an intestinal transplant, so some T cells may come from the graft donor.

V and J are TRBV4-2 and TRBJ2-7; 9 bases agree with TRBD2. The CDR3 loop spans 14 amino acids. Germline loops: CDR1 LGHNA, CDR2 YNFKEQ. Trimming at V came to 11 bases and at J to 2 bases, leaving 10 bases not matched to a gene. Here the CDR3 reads CAQDPAGGPYEQYF. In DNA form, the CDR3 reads TGTGCCCAAGATCCAGCGGGAGGCCCCTACGAGCAGTACTTC.

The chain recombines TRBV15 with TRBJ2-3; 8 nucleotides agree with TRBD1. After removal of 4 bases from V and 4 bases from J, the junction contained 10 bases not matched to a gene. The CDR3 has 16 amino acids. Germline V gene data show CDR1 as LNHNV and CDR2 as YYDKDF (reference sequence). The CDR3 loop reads CATSNETGVLADTQYF. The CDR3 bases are TGTGCCACCAGCAACGAGACAGGGGTTTTGGCAGATACGCAGTATTTT.

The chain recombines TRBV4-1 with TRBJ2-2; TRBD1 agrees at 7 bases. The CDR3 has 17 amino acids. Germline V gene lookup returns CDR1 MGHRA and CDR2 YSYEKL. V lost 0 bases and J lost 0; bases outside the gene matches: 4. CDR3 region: CASSQDRTGSNTGELFF. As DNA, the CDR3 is TGCGCCAGCAGCCAAGACCGGACAGGCTCGAACACCGGGGAGCTGTTTTTT.

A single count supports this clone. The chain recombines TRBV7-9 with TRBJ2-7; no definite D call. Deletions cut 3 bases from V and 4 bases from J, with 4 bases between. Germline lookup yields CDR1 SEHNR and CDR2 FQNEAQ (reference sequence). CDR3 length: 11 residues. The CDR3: CASSFRYEQYF. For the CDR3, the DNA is TGTGCCAGCAGCTTCCGGTACGAGCAGTACTTC.

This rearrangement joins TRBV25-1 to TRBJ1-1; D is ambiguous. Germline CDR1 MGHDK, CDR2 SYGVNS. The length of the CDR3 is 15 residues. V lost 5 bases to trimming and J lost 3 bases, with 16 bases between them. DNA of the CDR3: TGTGCCAGCAGTCCGTCACCGAGTGCCGACACTGAAGCTTTCTTT. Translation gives CASSPSPSADTEAFF.

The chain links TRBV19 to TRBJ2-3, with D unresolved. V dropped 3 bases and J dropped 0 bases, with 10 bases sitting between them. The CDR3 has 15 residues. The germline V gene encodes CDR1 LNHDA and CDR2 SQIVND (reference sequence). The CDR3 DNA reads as TGTGCCAGTAGTATTGCGCGTACTAGCACAGATACGCAGTATTTT. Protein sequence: CASSIARTSTDTQYF.

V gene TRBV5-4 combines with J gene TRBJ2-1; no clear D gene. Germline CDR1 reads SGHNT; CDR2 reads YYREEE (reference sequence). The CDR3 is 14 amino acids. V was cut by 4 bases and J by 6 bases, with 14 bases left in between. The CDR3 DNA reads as TGTGCCAGCAGCCGCCTTGAGTGGTCCAATGAGCAGTTCTTC. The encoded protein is CASSRLEWSNEQFF.

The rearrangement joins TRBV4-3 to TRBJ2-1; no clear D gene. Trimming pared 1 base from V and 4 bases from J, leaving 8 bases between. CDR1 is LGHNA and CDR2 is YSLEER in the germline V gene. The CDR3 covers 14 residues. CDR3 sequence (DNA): TGCGCCAGCAGCCAAGGACCCAGGTACAATGAGCAGTTCTTC. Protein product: CASSQGPRYNEQFF.

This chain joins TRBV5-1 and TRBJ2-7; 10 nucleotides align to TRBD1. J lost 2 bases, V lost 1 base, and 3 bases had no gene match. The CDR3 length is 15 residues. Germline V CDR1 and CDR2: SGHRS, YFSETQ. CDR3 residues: CASSLTGTGAYEQYF. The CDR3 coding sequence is TGCGCCAGCAGCTTGACCGGGACAGGGGCCTACGAGCAGTACTTC.